This TCR beta chain was recovered during a study of CD8+CD57+ T cells in acquired aplastic anemia. As for the study in general: An average of roughly 3 ug of DNA was obtained from sorted CD4+ and CD8+ cells. Study-wide results and caveats: Between patients and controls, CD8+ Simpson's diversity did not vary significantly. Common to patients and controls were 25 to 30 CD8+ CDR3 sequences.

Genomic DNA templated the TCR beta VDJ and CDR3 profiling. TCRdb recomputed calls from the reads with MiXCR, one row per CDR3 protein. The repertoire holds 200,000 or so distinct CDR3 sequences, with 64% as singletons. As for this clonotype: Its cognate antigen is unknown.

The CDR3 extends over 18 amino acids. V gave up 3 bases and J gave up 2 bases; unmatched junction bases: 12. Germline assignment: CDR1 SGDLS and CDR2 YYNGEE. Sequenced sample: sorted CD4+, CD8+, or CD8+CD57+ T cells (not recorded which) from PBMCs. The receptor's source is a human donor with severe aplastic anemia or a healthy control (not recorded which). The rearrangement joins TRBV9 to TRBJ2-3, with 10 bases aligning to TRBD1. CDR3 sequence (DNA): TGTGCCAGCAGCGGATGGACAGGGGGTGGGACAGCCACAGATACGCAGTATTTT. Translated: CASSGWTGGGTATDTQYF.